Presented here are 24 T cell receptor beta chains from one specimen sequenced in a study of blood T cell repertoires in COVID-19. TCRdb keeps only in-frame clones here, not all; method: immunoSEQ multiplex PCR. The sample shows around 130,000 clones, under 85% of them seen only once. Specimen: PBMCs or T cells enriched from blood (not recorded which). Receptors originate from a man aged 25 to 40 who had recovered from COVID-19.

This chain connects TRBV11-2 to TRBJ2-7; TRBD1 might be the D (6 bases). The germline CDR1 and CDR2 sequences are SGHAT and FQNNGV. CDR3 length: 14 amino acids. Trimming pared 5 bases from V and 7 bases from J, leaving 18 bases between. CDR3 DNA: TGTGCCAGCAGCCAAGGGGGAGATAGTGGGGAGCAGTACGTC. Its protein product is CASSQGGDSGEQYV.

The chain couples TRBV12-3 or TRBV12-4 to TRBJ2-7, with 8 bases lining up with TRBD2. The CDR3 sequence is 13 residues long. V lost 7 bases, J lost 5 bases, and 7 bases stayed unmatched. The DNA of the CDR3 is TGTGCCAGCACCCGACTAGCGAGGAACGAGCAGTACTTC. This encodes CASTRLARNEQYF.

This clone turned up a few times. The gene calls are TRBV19 and TRBJ1-4, with D uncertain. V shed 1 base and J shed 6 bases, with 9 bases lying between them. This CDR3 contains 14 residues. Germline CDR1 reads LNHDA; CDR2 reads SQIVND (reference sequence). The CDR3 spells CASSIGPLYEKLFF. CDR3 DNA sequence: TGTGCCAGTAGTATAGGGCCCCTCTATGAAAAACTGTTTTTT.

The rearrangement uses TRBV4-1 and TRBJ1-4; 7 nucleotides agree with TRBD1. V gave up 4 bases and J gave up 4 bases; unmatched junction bases: 3. CDR3 size: 14 residues. Per the germline V gene, CDR1 is MGHRA and CDR2 is YSYEKL. The CDR3 loop is CASSRTGLNEKLFF. CDR3 nucleotide sequence: TGCGCCAGCAGCCGGACAGGACTTAATGAAAAACTGTTTTTT.

This chain links TRBV7-9 with TRBJ2-1, with TRBD2 matching over 7 bases. The CDR3 sequence is 15 residues long. Per the germline V gene, CDR1 is SEHNR and CDR2 is FQNEAQ (reference sequence). V was clipped by 6 bases and J by 7 bases; unmatched bases: 12. CDR3 bases: TGTGCCAGCAGGACGACTAGCTGGGGAAGTAATGAGCAGTTCTTC. It encodes CASRTTSWGSNEQFF.

V and J are TRBV11-2 and TRBJ2-1; D possibly corresponds to TRBD1 (5 bases). CDR1 is SGHAT and CDR2 is FQNNGV in the germline V gene. The CDR3 totals 16 residues. Trimming cost V 2 bases and J 4 bases, with 15 bases left between them. The CDR3 coding sequence is TGTGCCAGCAGCTTATTCTTCACACAGGTGTACAATGAGCAGTTCTTC. This encodes CASSLFFTQVYNEQFF.

The V and J genes are TRBV5-1 and TRBJ2-7; D might be TRBD1 (6 bases). Deletions cut 4 bases from V and 1 base from J, with 9 bases between. This CDR3 is 13 amino acids long. Germline V gives CDR1 SGHRS, CDR2 YFSETQ. The CDR3 DNA follows: TGCGCCAGCAGCCACGGACAGTCCTACGAGCAGTACTTC. Amino acid sequence: CASSHGQSYEQYF.

This chain connects TRBV5-1 to TRBJ2-3; 7 positions match TRBD2. Germline values: CDR1 SGHRS, CDR2 YFSETQ. J gave up 6 bases and V 5 bases, and 9 bases lay outside the gene matches. The CDR3 covers 14 residues. CDR3 nucleotides: TGCGCCAGCAGTCCAGCGGGGAACGCGGATACGCAGTATTTT. It specifies CASSPAGNADTQYF.

The chain uses TRBV6-5 and TRBJ1-5, with D possibly matching TRBD1 (6 bases). Trimming removed 6 bases at V and 4 bases at J, with 13 bases between. The germline V gene encodes CDR1 MNHEY and CDR2 SVGAGI. The CDR3 loop spans 14 amino acids. The CDR3 here is CASSITGSNQPQHF. CDR3 sequence (DNA): TGTGCCAGCAGCATTACAGGGAGTAATCAGCCCCAGCATTTT.

This clone appeared once. The V call is TRBV6-6, the J call TRBJ1-2, with TRBD1 as a possible D gene (6 bases). The ends were cut back, 5 bases at V and 7 bases at J, with 26 bases in the middle. The CDR3 runs to 17 residues. Germline V gives CDR1 MNHNY, CDR2 SVGAGI (reference sequence). The CDR3 sequence: CASSPSLGGAQGVGYTF. The CDR3 nucleotides read TGTGCCAGCAGTCCCTCCTTAGGGGGAGCCCAGGGAGTTGGCTACACCTTC.

This chain uses TRBV10-3 with TRBJ2-6; D not resolved. In germline, CDR1 is ENHRY, CDR2 SYGVKD. This CDR3 is built from 12 residues. V lost 10 bases, J lost 0 bases, and 4 bases lay in between. The CDR3 loop reads CATVSGANVLTF. Here the CDR3 DNA reads TGTGCCACGGTCTCTGGGGCCAACGTCCTGACTTTC.

The chain is built from TRBV27 and TRBJ1-1; perhaps TRBD1 as D (5 bases). The CDR3 consists of 15 residues. Germline V gene lookup returns CDR1 MNHEY and CDR2 SMNVEV (reference sequence). Trimming removed 3 bases from V and 3 bases from J, with 14 bases in between. The CDR3 DNA reads as TGTGCCAGCAGTTTGGGGGGTGAAGGGTACACTGAAGCTTTCTTT. It translates to CASSLGGEGYTEAFF.

The rearrangement uses TRBV7-9 and TRBJ2-5; the match to TRBD1 covers 12 bases. The germline V gene encodes CDR1 SEHNR and CDR2 FQNEAQ (reference sequence). V lost 4 bases to trimming and J lost 2 bases; unmatched junction nucleotides: 14. The length of the CDR3 is 19 residues. This chain's CDR3 is CASSWLTLGQGARQETQYF. The CDR3 DNA reads TGTGCCAGCAGCTGGCTGACACTGGGACAGGGGGCGCGGCAAGAGACCCAGTACTTC.

The chain is built from TRBV4-1 and TRBJ2-2; 11 nucleotides align to TRBD1. V lost 3 bases and J lost 4; bases outside the gene matches: 13. Per germline, CDR1 MGHRA and CDR2 YSYEKL. The CDR3 has 19 residues. CDR3 amino acids: CASSQTPGQGVFGTGELFF. CDR3 in DNA: TGCGCCAGCAGCCAGACGCCGGGACAGGGGGTTTTTGGCACCGGGGAGCTGTTTTTT.

The chain joins TRBV24-1 to TRBJ2-3; no clear D. The V gene lost 5 bases and the J gene lost 3 bases, with 8 bases spanning the gap. The CDR3 is made up of 13 amino acids. CDR1 KGHDR and CDR2 SFDVKD come from the germline V gene. The CDR3 loop reads CATSAGETDTQYF. CDR3 nucleotides: TGTGCCACCAGTGCCGGTGAGACAGATACGCAGTATTTT.

In this sample, this clone turned up once. This chain joins TRBV5-1 and TRBJ2-1, with TRBD1 identical over 9 bases. V trimming: 4 bases; J trimming: 7 bases; junction bases outside the gene matches: 12. Germline V gene lookup returns CDR1 SGHRS and CDR2 YFSETQ. CDR3 length: 16 residues. The CDR3 loop reads CASSDTGTGFGNEQFF. The CDR3 DNA sequence: TGCGCCAGCAGCGACACCGGGACAGGGTTTGGAAATGAGCAGTTCTTC.

This clone came up once. This sequence joins TRBV19 and TRBJ1-1; TRBD1 matches 7 bases. V lost 5 bases and J lost 3; bases outside the gene matches: 6. Looked up from germline, CDR1 is LNHDA and CDR2 is SQIVND (reference sequence). CDR3 size: 14 residues. The DNA of the CDR3 is TGTGCCAGTAGTGTTAGGGGGCCAGACACTGAAGCTTTCTTT. As protein: CASSVRGPDTEAFF.

The chain is built from TRBV5-1 and TRBJ2-5; 13 bases fit TRBD2. Unmatched junction bases numbered 3, after V lost 3 bases and J lost 4 bases. CDR3 length: 15 residues. Germline V gene data show CDR1 as SGHRS and CDR2 as YFSETQ. The CDR3 reads CASSSGLAGPETQYF. The CDR3 DNA sequence: TGCGCCAGCAGCTCGGGACTAGCGGGACCAGAGACCCAGTACTTC.

The chain couples TRBV18 to TRBJ2-1; 7 bases fit TRBD1. J was trimmed by 0 bases and V by 0 bases; bases with no gene match: 2. Germline CDR1 reads KGHSH; CDR2 reads LQKENI. The CDR3 length is 16 residues. The CDR3 is CASSPPAGGSYNEQFF. The CDR3 bases are TGTGCCAGCTCACCACCGGCAGGGGGCTCCTACAATGAGCAGTTCTTC.

The chain has TRBV6-5 and TRBJ1-4; D unresolved. The germline V gene has CDR1 MNHEY and CDR2 SVGAGI. Trimming cost V 0 bases and J 8 bases, with 16 bases left between them. This CDR3 region has 16 residues. The CDR3 here is CASSYSSVHTAEKLFF. The CDR3 nucleotides read TGTGCCAGCAGTTACTCGAGCGTTCACACGGCGGAAAAACTGTTTTTT.

The chain is built from TRBV5-8 and TRBJ2-7, with 9 bases lining up with TRBD1. The CDR3 consists of 16 residues. From germline, CDR1 is SGHTS and CDR2 YDEGEE. The V segment lost 0 bases and the J segment 5 bases; nucleotides outside the gene matches: 9. DNA of the CDR3: TGTGCCAGCAGCTTGGGCCGGGACAGGGTCCGGGACGAGCAGTACGTC. Amino acids: CASSLGRDRVRDEQYV.

The genes are TRBV7-9 and TRBJ1-4, with 10 nucleotides matching TRBD1. Unmatched junction bases numbered 7, after V lost 5 bases and J lost 7 bases. CDR3 length: 15 residues. Germline assignment: CDR1 SEHNR and CDR2 FQNEAQ (reference sequence). Written as DNA, the CDR3 is TGTGCCAGCAGCCCCCGGACAGGGGGTTTTGAAAAACTGTTTTTT. It yields the protein CASSPRTGGFEKLFF.

The chain uses TRBV21-1 and TRBJ2-2; TRBD1 reflects the table's D call only, with no check against the DNA. TRBV21-1 is a listed pseudogene. The CDR3 length is 13 residues. The CDR3 nucleotides read TGTGCCAGCAGCATGGGACAGGGGGGGGAGCTGTTTTTT. It specifies CASSMGQGGELFF.

The gene calls are TRBV19 and TRBJ1-5, with 8 nucleotides matching TRBD1. The germline V gene has CDR1 LNHDA and CDR2 SQIVND (reference sequence). The V gene end was trimmed by 0 bases and the J gene end by 3 bases; junction bases not matched to a gene: 13. CDR3 size: 19 residues. The CDR3: CASSIDSRQGAPPNQPQHF. The CDR3 DNA reads as TGTGCCAGTAGTATAGATTCTAGGCAGGGGGCGCCCCCCAATCAGCCCCAGCATTTT.